The entry below describes one T cell receptor (beta chain). Other DNA sequences within the sample encode an identical CDR3. These data originate in a study of control samples from healthy donors and cancer patients. The data were produced by immunoSEQ multiplex PCR, yet TCRdb's version contains in-frame clones alone and is incomplete. The sample lists some 140,000 clones; roughly 91% were seen once. The length of the CDR3 is 13 residues. The J segment lost 1 base and the V segment lost 6 bases, leaving 1 base of the junction unmatched. Germline V CDR1 and CDR2: ENHRY, SYGVKD. The TCR was taken from a man aged 50 to 60 with head and neck cancer. Sequences were obtained from PBMCs. The J gene is TRBJ2-7, the V gene TRBV10-3; 9 bases fit TRBD1. The CDR3, as DNA: TGTGCCATCAGCGGACAGGGGTCCTACGAGCAGTACTTC. It is translated as CAISGQGSYEQYF.